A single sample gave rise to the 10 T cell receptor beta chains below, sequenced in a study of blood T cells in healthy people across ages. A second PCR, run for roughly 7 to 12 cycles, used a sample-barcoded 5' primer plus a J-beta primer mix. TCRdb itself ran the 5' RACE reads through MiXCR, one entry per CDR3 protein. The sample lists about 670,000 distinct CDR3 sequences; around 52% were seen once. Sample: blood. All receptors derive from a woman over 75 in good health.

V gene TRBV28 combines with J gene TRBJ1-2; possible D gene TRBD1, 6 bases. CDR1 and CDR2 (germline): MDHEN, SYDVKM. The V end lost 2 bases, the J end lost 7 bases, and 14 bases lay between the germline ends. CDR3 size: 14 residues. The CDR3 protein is CASSLNAGASGYTF. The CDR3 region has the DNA TGTGCCAGCAGTTTAAATGCGGGGGCTTCTGGCTACACCTTC.

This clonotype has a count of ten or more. This CDR3 reads CSANGLAGTYEQYF. CDR3 nucleotide sequence: TGCAGTGCCAACGGGCTAGCTGGAACCTACGAGCAGTACTTC. The chain recombines TRBV20-1 with TRBJ2-7; D might be TRBD2 (5 bases). CDR3 length equals 14 residues. Germline V gene lookup returns CDR1 DFQATT and CDR2 SNEGSKA (reference sequence). V shed 6 bases and J shed 2 bases, with 17 bases lying between them.

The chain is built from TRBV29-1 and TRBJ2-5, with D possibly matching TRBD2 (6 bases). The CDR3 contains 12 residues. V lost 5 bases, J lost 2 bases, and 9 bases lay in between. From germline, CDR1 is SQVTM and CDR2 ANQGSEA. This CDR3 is CSVWGRQETQYF. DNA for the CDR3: TGCAGCGTTTGGGGGAGGCAAGAGACCCAGTACTTC.

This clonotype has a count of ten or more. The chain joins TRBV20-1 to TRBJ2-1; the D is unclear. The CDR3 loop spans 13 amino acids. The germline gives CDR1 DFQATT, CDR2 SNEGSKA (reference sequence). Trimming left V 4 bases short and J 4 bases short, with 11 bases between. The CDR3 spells CSAISPGYNEQFF. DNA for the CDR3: TGCAGTGCTATAAGCCCCGGGTACAATGAGCAGTTCTTC.

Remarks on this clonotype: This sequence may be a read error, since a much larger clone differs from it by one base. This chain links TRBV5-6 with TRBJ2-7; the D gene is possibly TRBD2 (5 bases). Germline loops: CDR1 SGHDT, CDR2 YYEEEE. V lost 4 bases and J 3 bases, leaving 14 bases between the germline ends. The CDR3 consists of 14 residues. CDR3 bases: TGTGCCAGCAGCCCCGGGATAGGGTACTACGAGCAGTACTTC. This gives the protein CASSPGIGYYEQYF. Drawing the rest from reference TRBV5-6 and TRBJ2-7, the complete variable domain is DAGVTQSPTHLIKTRGQQVTLRCSPKSGHDTVSWYQQALGQGPQFIFQYYEEEERQRGNFPDRFSGHQFPNYSSELNVNALLLGDSALYLCASSPGIGYYEQYFGPGTRLTVT.

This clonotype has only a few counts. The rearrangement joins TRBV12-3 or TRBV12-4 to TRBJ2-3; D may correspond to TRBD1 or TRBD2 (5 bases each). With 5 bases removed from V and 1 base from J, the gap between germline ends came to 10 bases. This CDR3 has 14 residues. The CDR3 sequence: CASSPGDGTDTQYF. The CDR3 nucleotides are TGTGCCAGCAGTCCCGGGGACGGCACAGATACGCAGTATTTT.

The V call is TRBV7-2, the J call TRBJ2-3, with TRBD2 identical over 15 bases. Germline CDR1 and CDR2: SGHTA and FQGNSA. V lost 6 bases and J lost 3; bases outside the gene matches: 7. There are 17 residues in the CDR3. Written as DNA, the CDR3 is TGTGCCAGCAGACCAGGACTAGCGGGGGGGATGACAGATACGCAGTATTTT. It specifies CASRPGLAGGMTDTQYF.

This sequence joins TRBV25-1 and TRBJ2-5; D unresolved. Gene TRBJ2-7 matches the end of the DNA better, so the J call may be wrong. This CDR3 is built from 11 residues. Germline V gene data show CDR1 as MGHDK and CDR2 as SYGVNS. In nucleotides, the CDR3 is TGTGCCAGCAGTAAGACCCACGAGCAGTACTTC. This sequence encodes CASSKTHEQYF.

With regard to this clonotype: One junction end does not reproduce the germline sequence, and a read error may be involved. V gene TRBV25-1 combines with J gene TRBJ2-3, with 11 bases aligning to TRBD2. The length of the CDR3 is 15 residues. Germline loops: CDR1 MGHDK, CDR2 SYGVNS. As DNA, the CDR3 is TGTGCCAGCACTTCTAGCGGGGGGCTCACAGATACGCTGTATTTT. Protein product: CASTSSGGLTDTLYF. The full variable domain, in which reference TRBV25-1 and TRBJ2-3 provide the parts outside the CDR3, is EADIYQTPRYLVIGTGKKITLECSQTMGHDKMYWYQQDPGMELHLIHYSYGVNSTEKGDLSSESTVSRIRTEHFPLTLESARPSHTSQYLCASTSSGGLTDTLYFGPGTRLTVL.

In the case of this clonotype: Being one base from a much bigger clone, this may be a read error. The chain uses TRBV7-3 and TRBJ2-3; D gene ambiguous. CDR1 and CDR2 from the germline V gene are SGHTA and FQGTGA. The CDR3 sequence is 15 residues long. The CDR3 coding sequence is TGTGCCTGCAGCTTAGGGTACCCTAACACAGATACGCAGTATTTT. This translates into CACSLGYPNTDTQYF. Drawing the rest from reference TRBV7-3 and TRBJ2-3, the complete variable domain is GAGVSQTPSNKVTEKGKYVELRCDPISGHTALYWYRQSLGQGPEFLIYFQGTGAADDSGLPNDRFFAVRPEGSVSTLKIQRTERGDSAVYLCACSLGYPNTDTQYFGPGTRLTVL.